This T cell receptor beta chain was profiled in a study of lymphopenia after photon versus proton radiotherapy. Study-level results: Relative stability marked proton patients; photon patients lost diversity and naive cells. Oligoclonal CD8+ Temra expansion after nadir drove photon patients' diversity drop.

As concerns this clone: Its antigen is unknown.

Sequenced by immunoSEQ multiplex PCR; TCRdb stores in-frame clones only, minus some. Of some 15,000 clones in the sample, roughly 84% were seen once. V lost 6 bases and J lost 1, with 6 bases in between. This CDR3 has 12 residues. Germline-derived CDR1 and CDR2 are LNHDA and SQIVND (reference sequence). Sequenced here: peripheral blood, sampled from a patient treated with proton-based radiotherapy. The V and J genes are TRBV19 and TRBJ1-1; D gene uncertain. The origin of this receptor is a man between 65 and 85 years old with pancreatic cancer. CDR3 nucleotide sequence: TGTGCCAGTAGGATGGGGAACACTGAAGCTTTCTTT. It translates to CASRMGNTEAFF.